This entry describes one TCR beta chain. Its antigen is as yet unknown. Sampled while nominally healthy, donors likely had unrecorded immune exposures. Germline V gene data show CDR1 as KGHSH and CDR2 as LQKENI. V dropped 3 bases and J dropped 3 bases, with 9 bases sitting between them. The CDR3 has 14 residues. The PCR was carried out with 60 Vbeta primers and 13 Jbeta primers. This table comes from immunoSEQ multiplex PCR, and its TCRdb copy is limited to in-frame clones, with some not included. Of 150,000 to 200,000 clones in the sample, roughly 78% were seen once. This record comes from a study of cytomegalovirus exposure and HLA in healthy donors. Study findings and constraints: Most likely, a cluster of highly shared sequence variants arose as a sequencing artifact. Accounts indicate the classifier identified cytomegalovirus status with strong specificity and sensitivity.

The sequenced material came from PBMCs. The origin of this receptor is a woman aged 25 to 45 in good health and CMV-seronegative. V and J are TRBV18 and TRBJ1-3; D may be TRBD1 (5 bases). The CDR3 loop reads CASSPRDGGNTIYF. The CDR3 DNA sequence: TGTGCCAGCTCACCGCGGGACGGTGGAAACACCATATATTTT.